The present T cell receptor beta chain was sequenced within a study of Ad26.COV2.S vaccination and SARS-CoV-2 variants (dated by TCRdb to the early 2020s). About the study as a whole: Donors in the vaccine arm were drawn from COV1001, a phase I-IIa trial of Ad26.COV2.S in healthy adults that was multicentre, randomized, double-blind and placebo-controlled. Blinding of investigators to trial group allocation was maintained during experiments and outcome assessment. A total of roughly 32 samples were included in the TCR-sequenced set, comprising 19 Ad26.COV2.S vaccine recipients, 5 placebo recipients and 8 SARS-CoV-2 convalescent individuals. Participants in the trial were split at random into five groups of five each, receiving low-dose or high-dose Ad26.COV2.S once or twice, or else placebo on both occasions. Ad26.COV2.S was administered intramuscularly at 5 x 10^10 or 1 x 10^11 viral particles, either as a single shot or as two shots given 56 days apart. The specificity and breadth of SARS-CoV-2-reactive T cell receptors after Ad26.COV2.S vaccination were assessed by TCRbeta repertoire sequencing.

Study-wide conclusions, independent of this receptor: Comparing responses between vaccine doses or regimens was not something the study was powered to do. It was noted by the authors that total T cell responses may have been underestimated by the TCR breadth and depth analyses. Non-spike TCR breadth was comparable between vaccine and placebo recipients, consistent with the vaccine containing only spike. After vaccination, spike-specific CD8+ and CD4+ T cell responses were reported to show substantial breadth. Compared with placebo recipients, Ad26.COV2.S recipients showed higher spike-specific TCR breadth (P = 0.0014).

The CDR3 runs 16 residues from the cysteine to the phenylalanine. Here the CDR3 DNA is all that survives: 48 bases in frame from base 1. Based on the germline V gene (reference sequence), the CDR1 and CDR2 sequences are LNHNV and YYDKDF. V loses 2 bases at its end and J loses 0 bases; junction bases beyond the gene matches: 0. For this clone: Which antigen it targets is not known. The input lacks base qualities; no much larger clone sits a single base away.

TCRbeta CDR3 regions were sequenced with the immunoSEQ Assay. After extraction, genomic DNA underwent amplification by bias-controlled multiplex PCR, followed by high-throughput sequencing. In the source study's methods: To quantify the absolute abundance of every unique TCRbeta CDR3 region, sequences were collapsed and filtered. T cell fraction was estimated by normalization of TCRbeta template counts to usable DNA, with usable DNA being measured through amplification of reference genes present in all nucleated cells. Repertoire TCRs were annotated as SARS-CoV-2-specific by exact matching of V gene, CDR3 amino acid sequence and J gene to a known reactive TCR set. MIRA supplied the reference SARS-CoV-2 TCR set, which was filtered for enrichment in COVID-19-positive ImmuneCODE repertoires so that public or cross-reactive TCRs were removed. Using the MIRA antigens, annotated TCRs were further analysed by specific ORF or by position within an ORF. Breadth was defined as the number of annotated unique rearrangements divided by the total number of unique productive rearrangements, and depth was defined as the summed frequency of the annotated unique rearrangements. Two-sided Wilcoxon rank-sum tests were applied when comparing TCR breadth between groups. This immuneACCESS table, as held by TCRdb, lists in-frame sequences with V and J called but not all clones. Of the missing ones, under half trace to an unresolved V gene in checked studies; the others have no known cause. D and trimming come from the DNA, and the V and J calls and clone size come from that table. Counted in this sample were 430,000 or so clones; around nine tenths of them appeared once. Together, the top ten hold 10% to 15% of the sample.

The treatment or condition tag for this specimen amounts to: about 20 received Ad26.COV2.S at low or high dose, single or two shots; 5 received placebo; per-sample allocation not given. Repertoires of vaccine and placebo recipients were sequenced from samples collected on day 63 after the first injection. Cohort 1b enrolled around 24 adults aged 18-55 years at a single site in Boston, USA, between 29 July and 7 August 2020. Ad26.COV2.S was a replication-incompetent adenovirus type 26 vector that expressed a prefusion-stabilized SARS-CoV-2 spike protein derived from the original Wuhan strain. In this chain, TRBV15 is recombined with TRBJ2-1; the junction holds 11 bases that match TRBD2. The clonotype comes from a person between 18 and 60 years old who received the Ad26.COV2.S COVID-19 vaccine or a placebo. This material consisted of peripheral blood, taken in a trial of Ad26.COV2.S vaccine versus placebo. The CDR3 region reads CATSRTSGSSYNEQFF. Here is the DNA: TGTGCCACCAGCAGAACTAGCGGGAGCTCCTACAATGAGCAGTTCTTC.